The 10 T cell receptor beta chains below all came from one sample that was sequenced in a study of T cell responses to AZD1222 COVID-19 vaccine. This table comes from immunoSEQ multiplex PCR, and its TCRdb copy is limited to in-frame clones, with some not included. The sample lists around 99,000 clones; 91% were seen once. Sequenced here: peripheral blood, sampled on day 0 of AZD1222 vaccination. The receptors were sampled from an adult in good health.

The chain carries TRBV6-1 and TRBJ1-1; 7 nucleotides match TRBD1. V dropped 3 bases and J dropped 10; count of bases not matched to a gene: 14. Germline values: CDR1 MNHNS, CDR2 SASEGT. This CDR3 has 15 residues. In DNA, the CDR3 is TGTGCCAGCAGTGAGGGGATAAGACAGGGCTCCAGAGCTTTCTTT. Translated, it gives CASSEGIRQGSRAFF.

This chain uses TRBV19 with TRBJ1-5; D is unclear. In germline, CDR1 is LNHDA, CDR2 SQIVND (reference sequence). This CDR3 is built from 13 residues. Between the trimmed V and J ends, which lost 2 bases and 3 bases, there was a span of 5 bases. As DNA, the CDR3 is TGTGCCAGTAGTATATGGTCCAATCAGCCCCAGCATTTT. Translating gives CASSIWSNQPQHF.

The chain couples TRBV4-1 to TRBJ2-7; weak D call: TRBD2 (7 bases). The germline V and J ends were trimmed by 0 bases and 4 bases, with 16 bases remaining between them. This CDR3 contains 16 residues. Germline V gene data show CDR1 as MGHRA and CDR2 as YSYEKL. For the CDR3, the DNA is TGCGCCAGCAGCCAAGAGGGAGGGGGGAGAGGATACGAGCAGTACTTC. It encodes CASSQEGGGRGYEQYF.

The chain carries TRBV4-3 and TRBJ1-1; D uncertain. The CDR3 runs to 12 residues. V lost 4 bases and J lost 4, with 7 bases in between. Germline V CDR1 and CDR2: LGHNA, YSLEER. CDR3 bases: TGCGCCAGCAGCCTAACGCGCACTGAAGCTTTCTTT. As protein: CASSLTRTEAFF.

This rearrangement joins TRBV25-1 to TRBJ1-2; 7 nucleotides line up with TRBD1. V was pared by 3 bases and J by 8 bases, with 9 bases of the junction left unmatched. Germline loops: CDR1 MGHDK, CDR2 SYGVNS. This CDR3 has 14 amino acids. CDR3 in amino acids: CASSDPTGASGYTF. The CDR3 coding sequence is TGTGCCAGCAGTGACCCAACAGGGGCGTCCGGCTACACCTTC.

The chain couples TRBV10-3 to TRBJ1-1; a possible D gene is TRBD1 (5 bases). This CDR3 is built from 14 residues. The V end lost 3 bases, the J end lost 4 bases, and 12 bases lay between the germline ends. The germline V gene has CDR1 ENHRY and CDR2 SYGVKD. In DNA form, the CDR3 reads TGTGCCATCAGTGAAGGGGACCGGGCCACTGAAGCTTTCTTT. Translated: CAISEGDRATEAFF.

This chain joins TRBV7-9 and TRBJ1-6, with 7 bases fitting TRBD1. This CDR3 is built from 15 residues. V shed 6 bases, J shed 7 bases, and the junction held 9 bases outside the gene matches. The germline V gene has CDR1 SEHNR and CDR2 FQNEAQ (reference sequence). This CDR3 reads CASSPQGVGNSPLHF. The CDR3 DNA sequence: TGTGCCAGCAGTCCTCAGGGGGTCGGGAATTCACCCCTCCACTTT.

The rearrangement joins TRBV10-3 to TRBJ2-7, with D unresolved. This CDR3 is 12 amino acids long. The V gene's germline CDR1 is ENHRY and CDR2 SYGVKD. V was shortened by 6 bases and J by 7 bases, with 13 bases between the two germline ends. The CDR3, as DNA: TGTGCCATCAGCAGTGTCCTAGGGGAGCAGTACTTC. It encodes CAISSVLGEQYF.

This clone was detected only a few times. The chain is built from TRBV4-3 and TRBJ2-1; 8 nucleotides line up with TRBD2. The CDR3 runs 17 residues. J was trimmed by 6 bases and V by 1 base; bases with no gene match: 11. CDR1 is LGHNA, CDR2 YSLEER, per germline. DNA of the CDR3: TGCGCCAGCAGCCAAGGACGCGGGGGGTCCCCTATCAATGAGCAGTTCTTC. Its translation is CASSQGRGGSPINEQFF.

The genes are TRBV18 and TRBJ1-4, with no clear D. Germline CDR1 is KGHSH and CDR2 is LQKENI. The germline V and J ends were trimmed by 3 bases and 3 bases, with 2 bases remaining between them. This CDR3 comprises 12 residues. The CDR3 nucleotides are TGTGCCAGCTCACCCCCTAATGAAAAACTGTTTTTT. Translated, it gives CASSPPNEKLFF.